This paragraph reports one T cell receptor beta chain. Its antigen is as yet unknown. The sample is drawn from a study of B cell selection in AIRE deficiency. Whole-study findings and limits: TCRbeta-only data showed roughly 35% of shared healthy Treg sequences in healthy Tconv. Of around 3,700 shared Treg TCRbeta sequences, around 30% were healthy-donor-only and 7% to 9.5% patient-only. Approximately 32% of healthy-donor shared Treg TCRbeta sequences appeared in patient Tconv cells.

Generated by immunoSEQ multiplex PCR, the TCRdb table keeps only in-frame clones and is missing some. This table holds roughly 25,000 clones, roughly 96% found once. Sorting defined conventional CD4 T cells as CD4+CD127+. Healthy unrelated donors supplied the control samples. The sequenced material came from CD4+CD127+ conventional T cells sorted from PBMCs. The clonotype was recovered from a human donor in good health.

This CDR3 is CASRASGTSGYEQYF. Here the CDR3 DNA reads TGCGCCAGTAGGGCCTCCGGGACTAGCGGTTACGAGCAGTACTTC. The chain employs TRBV5-1 and TRBJ2-7, with 11 bases matching TRBD2. Germline V gene sequence: CDR1 SGHRS, CDR2 YFSETQ. CDR3 length: 15 amino acids. The J segment lost 4 bases and the V segment lost 8 bases, leaving 11 bases of the junction unmatched.